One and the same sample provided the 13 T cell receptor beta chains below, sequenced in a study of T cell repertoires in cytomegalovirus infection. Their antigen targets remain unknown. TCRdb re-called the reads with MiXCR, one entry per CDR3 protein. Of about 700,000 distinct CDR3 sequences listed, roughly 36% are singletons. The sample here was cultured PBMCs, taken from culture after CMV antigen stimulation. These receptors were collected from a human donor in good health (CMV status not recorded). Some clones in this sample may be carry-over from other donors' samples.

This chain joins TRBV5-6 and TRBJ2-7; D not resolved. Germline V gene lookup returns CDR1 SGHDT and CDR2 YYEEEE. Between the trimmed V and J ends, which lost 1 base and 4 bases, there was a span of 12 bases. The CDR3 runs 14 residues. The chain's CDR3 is CASSLLQASYEQYF. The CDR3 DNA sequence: TGTGCCAGCAGCTTGTTGCAGGCTTCATACGAGCAGTACTTC.

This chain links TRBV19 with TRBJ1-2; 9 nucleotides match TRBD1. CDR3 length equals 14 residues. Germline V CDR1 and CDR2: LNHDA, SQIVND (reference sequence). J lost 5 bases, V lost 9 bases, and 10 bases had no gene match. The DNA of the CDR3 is TGTGCCAGCAGGACAGGGGACATGACTTATGGCTACACCTTC. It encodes CASRTGDMTYGYTF.

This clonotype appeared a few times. The CDR3 DNA sequence: TGTGCCAGCAGCTTAGACCGGGGGGCGGGTCAGCCCCAGCATTTT. It encodes CASSLDRGAGQPQHF. The chain is built from TRBV7-8 and TRBJ1-5; the D gene is possibly TRBD1 (6 bases). Germline V gene data show CDR1 as SGHVS and CDR2 as FQNEAQ. The CDR3 runs to 15 residues. Deletions cut 1 base from V and 6 bases from J, with 13 bases between. Full variable domain (missing parts from reference TRBV7-8 and TRBJ1-5): GAGVSQSPRYKVAKRGQDVALRCDPISGHVSLFWYQQALGQGPEFLTYFQNEAQLDKSGLPSDRFFAERPEGSVSTLKIQRTQQEDSAVYLCASSLDRGAGQPQHFGDGTRLSIL.

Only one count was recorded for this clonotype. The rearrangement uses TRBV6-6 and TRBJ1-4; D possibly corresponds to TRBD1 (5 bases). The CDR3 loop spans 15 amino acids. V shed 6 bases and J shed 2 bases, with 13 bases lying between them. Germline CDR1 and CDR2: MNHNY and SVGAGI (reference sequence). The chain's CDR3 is CASRLRWDTNEKLFF. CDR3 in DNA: TGTGCCAGCAGGCTCAGATGGGACACTAATGAAAAACTGTTTTTT.

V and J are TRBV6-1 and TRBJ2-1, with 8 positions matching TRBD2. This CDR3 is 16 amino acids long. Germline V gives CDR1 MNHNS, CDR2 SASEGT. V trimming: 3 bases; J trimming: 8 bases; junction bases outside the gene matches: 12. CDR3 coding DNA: TGTGCCAGCAGTGATTGGGGACTAGGGGGGTGGGATGAGCAGTTCTTC. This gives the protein CASSDWGLGGWDEQFF.

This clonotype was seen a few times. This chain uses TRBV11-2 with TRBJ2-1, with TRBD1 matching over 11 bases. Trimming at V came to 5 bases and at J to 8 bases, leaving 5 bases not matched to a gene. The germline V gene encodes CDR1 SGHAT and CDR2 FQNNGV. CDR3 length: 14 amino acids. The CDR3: CASSPRTGGHEQFF. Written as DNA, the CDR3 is TGTGCCAGCAGCCCTCGGACAGGGGGCCATGAGCAGTTCTTC.

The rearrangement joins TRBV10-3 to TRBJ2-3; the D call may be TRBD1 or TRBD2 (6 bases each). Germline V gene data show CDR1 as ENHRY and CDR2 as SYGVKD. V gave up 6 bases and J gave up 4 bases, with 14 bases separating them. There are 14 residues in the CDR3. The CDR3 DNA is TGTGCCATCAGGCACCCGGGGGCCCCAGATACGCAGTATTTT. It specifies CAIRHPGAPDTQYF.

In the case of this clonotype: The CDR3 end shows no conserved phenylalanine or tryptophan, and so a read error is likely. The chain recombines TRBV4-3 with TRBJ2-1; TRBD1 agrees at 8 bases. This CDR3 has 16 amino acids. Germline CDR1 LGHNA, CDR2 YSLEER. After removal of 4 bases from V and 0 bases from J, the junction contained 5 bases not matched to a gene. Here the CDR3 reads CASSPTGAASYNEQFS. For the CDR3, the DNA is TGCGCCAGCAGCCCGACAGGGGCGGCCTCCTACAATGAGCAGTTCTCC.

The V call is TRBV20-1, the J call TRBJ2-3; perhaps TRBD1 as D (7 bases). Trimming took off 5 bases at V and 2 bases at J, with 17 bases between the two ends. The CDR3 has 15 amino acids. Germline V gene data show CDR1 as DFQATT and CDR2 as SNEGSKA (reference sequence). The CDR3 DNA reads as TGCAGTGCTTTCCCACAGGGGAGGTACACAGATACGCAGTATTTT. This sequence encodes CSAFPQGRYTDTQYF.

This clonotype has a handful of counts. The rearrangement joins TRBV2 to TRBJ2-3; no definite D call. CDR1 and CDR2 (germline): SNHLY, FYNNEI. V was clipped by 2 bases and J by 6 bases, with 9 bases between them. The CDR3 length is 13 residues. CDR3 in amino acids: CASSEWGRDTQYF. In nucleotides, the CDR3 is TGTGCCAGCAGTGAATGGGGTAGGGATACGCAGTATTTT.

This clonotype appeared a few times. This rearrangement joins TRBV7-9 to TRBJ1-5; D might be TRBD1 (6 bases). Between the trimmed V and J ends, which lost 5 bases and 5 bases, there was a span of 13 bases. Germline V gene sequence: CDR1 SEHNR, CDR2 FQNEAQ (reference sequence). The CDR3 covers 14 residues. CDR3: CASSQRDTDQPQHF. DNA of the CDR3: TGTGCCAGCAGCCAAAGGGACACTGATCAGCCCCAGCATTTT.

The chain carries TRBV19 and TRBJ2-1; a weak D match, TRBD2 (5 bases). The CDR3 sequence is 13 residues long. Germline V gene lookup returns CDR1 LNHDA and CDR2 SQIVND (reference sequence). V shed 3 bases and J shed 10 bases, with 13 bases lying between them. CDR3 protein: CASSIFGREEQFF. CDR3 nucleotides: TGTGCCAGTAGTATTTTTGGCCGGGAAGAGCAGTTCTTC.

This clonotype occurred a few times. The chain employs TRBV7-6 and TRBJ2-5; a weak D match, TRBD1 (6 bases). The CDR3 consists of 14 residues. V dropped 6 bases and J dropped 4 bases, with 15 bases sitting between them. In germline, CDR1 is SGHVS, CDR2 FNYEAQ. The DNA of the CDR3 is TGTGCCAGCAGTCCAACAGGGTTTCGAGAGACCCAGTACTTC. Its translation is CASSPTGFRETQYF.